One sample yielded the 13 T cell receptor beta chains listed below, sequenced in a study of blood T cell repertoires in COVID-19. Repertoires were generated with immunoSEQ multiplex PCR, while TCRdb's copy carries only in-frame clones and drops some. The profile shows about 360,000 clones, nearly 90% of them singletons. The sample taken for sequencing was PBMCs or T cells enriched from blood (not recorded which). The receptors come from a middle-aged woman with acute COVID-19.

The rearrangement links TRBV11-2 to TRBJ1-2, with TRBD1 matching over 9 bases. Germline loops: CDR1 SGHAT, CDR2 FQNNGV. CDR3 length: 16 residues. The ends lost 2 bases at V and 2 bases at J; junction bases unmatched: 6. CDR3 loop: CASSLTGGRSNYGYTF. The CDR3 DNA reads TGTGCCAGCAGCTTAACAGGGGGCAGGTCGAACTATGGCTACACCTTC.

This clone was counted between two and nine times. The V and J genes are TRBV2 and TRBJ1-4, with D perhaps TRBD1 (6 bases). The germline V gene encodes CDR1 SNHLY and CDR2 FYNNEI. The CDR3 contains 14 residues. V lost 11 bases and J lost 1, with 14 bases in between. As DNA, the CDR3 is TGTGCCGCCAGAGGGGGGGTAACTAATGAAAAACTGTTTTTT. Translating it yields CAARGGVTNEKLFF.

This clone was counted once. V usage is TRBV15 and J usage is TRBJ2-2; 13 bases are a match to TRBD2. In germline, CDR1 is LNHNV, CDR2 YYDKDF (reference sequence). V shed 0 bases and J 3 bases; nucleotides not matched to a gene: 7. CDR3 size: 19 residues. CDR3 sequence (DNA): TGTGCCACCAGCAGAGAACGAAGCGGACTAGCGGGGGACACCGGGGAGCTGTTTTTT. Its translation: CATSRERSGLAGDTGELFF.

The genes are TRBV7-8 and TRBJ2-4; possibly TRBD2 for D (6 bases). The CDR3 is made up of 16 amino acids. Per the germline V gene, CDR1 is SGHVS and CDR2 is FQNEAQ. The germline V and J ends were trimmed by 4 bases and 0 bases, with 13 bases remaining between them. Written as DNA, the CDR3 is TGTGCCAGCAGCTGGGTGCGGGGTCTAGCCAAAAACATTCAGTACTTC. It encodes CASSWVRGLAKNIQYF.

The rearrangement links TRBV5-1 to TRBJ2-5; the D gene is possibly TRBD2 (5 bases). The CDR3 totals 13 residues. Trimming removed 2 bases from V and 2 bases from J, with 7 bases in between. CDR1 SGHRS and CDR2 YFSETQ come from the germline V gene. CDR3 sequence: CASSFGIQETQYF. CDR3 sequence (DNA): TGCGCCAGCAGCTTCGGGATTCAAGAGACCCAGTACTTC.

This clone was observed once. The chain has TRBV19 and TRBJ2-4; D possibly corresponds to TRBD2 (6 bases). This CDR3 contains 15 residues. CDR1 and CDR2 from the germline V gene are LNHDA and SQIVND (reference sequence). The V gene lost 5 bases and the J gene lost 8 bases, with 19 bases spanning the gap. The CDR3 bases are TGTGCCAGTAGTCAAACGGGACGCCCGGGAGACATTCAGTACTTC. It translates to CASSQTGRPGDIQYF.

V gene TRBV4-1 combines with J gene TRBJ2-5; 8 nucleotides agree with TRBD1. Looked up from germline, CDR1 is MGHRA and CDR2 is YSYEKL. The CDR3 sequence is 16 residues long. The ends lost 3 bases at V and 1 base at J; junction bases unmatched: 7. The CDR3 region is CASSQRVQGAQETQYF. CDR3 DNA sequence: TGCGCCAGCAGCCAGCGCGTCCAGGGGGCCCAAGAGACCCAGTACTTC.

The V and J genes are TRBV2 and TRBJ1-2; D perhaps matches TRBD1 (5 bases). The CDR3 length is 14 residues. The germline V gene has CDR1 SNHLY and CDR2 FYNNEI. Between the trimmed V and J ends, which lost 6 bases and 8 bases, there was a span of 19 bases. In DNA form, the CDR3 reads TGTGCCAGCAGAAAGGTCGGGACTTTAAGGGGCTACACCTTC. Encoded protein: CASRKVGTLRGYTF.

This rearrangement joins TRBV3-1 (or the pseudogene TRBV3-2) to TRBJ2-2; 11 positions agree with TRBD2. Per the germline V gene, CDR1 is LGHDT and CDR2 is YNNKEL (reference sequence). With V trimmed by 0 bases and J by 6 bases, 12 bases remained unmatched. The length of the CDR3 is 19 residues. CDR3 sequence: CASSQDGVAGGRGAGELFF. For the CDR3, the DNA is TGTGCCAGCAGCCAAGATGGGGTAGCGGGGGGGCGCGGCGCCGGGGAGCTGTTTTTT.

The chain couples TRBV3-1 (or the pseudogene TRBV3-2) to TRBJ2-3; TRBD2 matches at 7 bases. The CDR3 contains 16 residues. Germline assignment: CDR1 LGHDT and CDR2 YNNKEL (reference sequence). V was pared by 1 base and J by 3 bases, with 7 bases of the junction left unmatched. The CDR3 is CASSQGSGGGTDTQYF. The CDR3 bases are TGTGCCAGCAGCCAAGGGTCCGGGGGAGGGACAGATACGCAGTATTTT.

CDR3 sequence reads: CASSSIRQPGSYEQYF. The CDR3 DNA is TGTGCCAGCAGTTCTATACGACAGCCTGGGTCCTACGAGCAGTACTTC. The chain employs TRBV6-5 and TRBJ2-7, with a weak D call TRBD1 (5 bases). With 4 bases removed from V and 1 base from J, the gap between germline ends came to 17 bases. CDR3 size: 16 residues. Germline CDR1 is MNHEY and CDR2 is SVGAGI.

The chain links TRBV7-9 to TRBJ2-7, with TRBD1 matching over 9 bases. This CDR3 region has 14 residues. Germline assignment: CDR1 SEHNR and CDR2 FQNEAQ (reference sequence). Germline trimming cut 5 bases from V and 4 bases from J; bases unmatched to any gene: 6. CDR3 residues: CASSHTGGRYEQYF. As DNA, the CDR3 is TGTGCCAGCAGCCATACAGGGGGCAGGTACGAGCAGTACTTC.

The chain carries TRBV19 and TRBJ1-1, with D possibly TRBD1 on 5 matching bases. Per the germline V gene, CDR1 is LNHDA and CDR2 is SQIVND (reference sequence). V dropped 5 bases and J dropped 1 base, with 14 bases sitting between them. This CDR3 spans 15 amino acids. As DNA, the CDR3 is TGTGCCAGTAGTCCTCGGAGGGGCGGGAACACTGAAGCTTTCTTT. Protein product: CASSPRRGGNTEAFF.